The 9 T cell receptor beta chains presented below share a single source sample, sequenced in a study of shared clonotypes between healthy human individuals. Here immunoSEQ multiplex PCR was the method, and the copy in TCRdb shows in-frame clones only, minus some. Among around 1,000,000 clones listed, approximately 80% were seen once. Sequencing was done on a sample of memory CD4+ T cells from PBMCs. Subset of the sample: CD45RA-negative fraction. The receptor source for this set is a man between 18 and 29 years old in good health. Some clones in this sample may be carry-over from other donors' samples.

This chain links TRBV11-1 with TRBJ1-1; a possible D gene is TRBD1 (6 bases). The CDR3 loop spans 14 amino acids. The germline V and J ends were trimmed by 5 bases and 3 bases, with 13 bases remaining between them. CDR1 is SGHAT, CDR2 FQDESV, per germline (reference sequence). This CDR3 reads CASSLNRDHTEAFF. The CDR3 DNA reads as TGTGCCAGCAGCCTGAACAGGGACCACACTGAAGCTTTCTTT.

About this clone itself: The same CDR3 is also encoded by other DNA sequences in this sample. This chain connects TRBV15 to TRBJ1-2; 7 nucleotides align to TRBD1. V lost 3 bases and J lost 4; bases outside the gene matches: 5. Germline V gene data show CDR1 as LNHNV and CDR2 as YYDKDF (reference sequence). The CDR3 is 14 amino acids. CDR3 in DNA: TGTGCCACCAGCAGGGGAGACAGGGCCTATGGCTACACCTTC. The encoded protein is CATSRGDRAYGYTF.

The V call is TRBV14, the J call TRBJ1-2, with a possible D match to TRBD1 (5 bases). The CDR3 consists of 13 residues. Trimming shortened V by 2 bases and J by 4 bases, and 8 bases separated the two germline ends. Per germline, CDR1 SGHDN and CDR2 FVKESK. The CDR3 reads CASSQLDSYGYTF. The CDR3 coding sequence is TGTGCCAGCAGCCAATTAGACAGCTATGGCTACACCTTC.

On this clone: Since a much larger clone is just one base distant, this may be a read error. At the DNA level, this CDR3 is encoded by other sequences in the same sample as well. The CDR3 here is CASRSSYEQYF. The CDR3 nucleotides read TGTGCCAGCAGAAGCTCCTACGAGCAGTACTTC. V usage is TRBV6-5 and J usage is TRBJ2-7; D gene unclear. V shed 6 bases and J shed 0 bases, with 3 bases lying between them. This CDR3 spans 11 amino acids. Germline CDR1 reads MNHEY; CDR2 reads SVGAGI.

Of note for this clone: The same CDR3 arises from other DNA sequences in this sample as well. V is TRBV5-1 and J is TRBJ2-5, with D hard to call. Looked up from germline, CDR1 is SGHRS and CDR2 is YFSETQ. The V and J ends lost 2 bases and 4 bases respectively, with 6 bases between them. The CDR3 runs 12 residues. The CDR3 spells CASSFPGETQYF. CDR3 nucleotide sequence: TGCGCCAGCAGCTTCCCGGGAGAGACCCAGTACTTC.

The rearrangement links TRBV7-2 to TRBJ1-2; no reliable D call. CDR1 is SGHTA, CDR2 FQGNSA, per germline. CDR3 length: 13 residues. Trimming took off 4 bases at V and 6 bases at J, with 12 bases between the two ends. CDR3 loop: CASSSADRDGYTF. CDR3 coding DNA: TGTGCCAGCAGCTCCGCGGACCGGGATGGCTACACCTTC. Combining the CDR3 with reference TRBV7-2 and TRBJ1-2 gives the whole variable domain GAGVSQSPSNKVTEKGKDVELRCDPISGHTALYWYRQSLGQGLEFLIYFQGNSAPDKSGLPSDRFSAERTGGSVSTLTIQRTQQEDSAVYLCASSSADRDGYTFGSGTRLTVV.

The chain links TRBV4-2 to TRBJ2-5, with 10 bases aligning to TRBD2. CDR1 is LGHNA, CDR2 YNFKEQ, per germline. The V gene end was trimmed by 4 bases and the J gene end by 3 bases; junction bases not matched to a gene: 2. The CDR3 length is 14 residues. CDR3 amino acids: CASSRGTSEETQYF. The CDR3 DNA sequence: TGTGCCAGCAGCCGCGGGACTAGCGAAGAGACCCAGTACTTC.

The chain recombines TRBV2 with TRBJ2-1; D is undetermined. The V gene's germline CDR1 is SNHLY and CDR2 FYNNEI. The CDR3 spans 14 residues. The germline V and J ends were trimmed by 1 base and 0 bases, with 4 bases remaining between them. The CDR3 spells CASSEDSSYNEQFF. The CDR3 coding sequence is TGTGCCAGCAGTGAAGATAGCTCCTACAATGAGCAGTTCTTC.

Turning to this clone: A read error may be the cause here, since a much bigger clone is one base away. The identical CDR3 is also encoded by other nucleotide sequences in the sample. The chain links TRBV15 to TRBJ1-1; TRBD1 is a possible D gene (5 bases). CDR1 and CDR2 from the germline V gene are LNHNV and YYDKDF (reference sequence). V was clipped by 4 bases and J by 3 bases, with 6 bases between them. The CDR3 spans 12 residues. The CDR3 DNA follows: TGTGCCACCAGCAAGGGGTACACTGAAGCTTTCTTT. It codes for CATSKGYTEAFF.